The 13 T cell receptor beta chains in this list originate from one sample, sequenced in a study of cytomegalovirus exposure and HLA in healthy donors. Data came from immunoSEQ multiplex PCR; TCRdb stores just in-frame clones and leaves some out. Counted here are 68,000 or so clones, over 95% occurring once; the ten biggest clones make up under 2.5%. The sample comprised PBMCs. Receptor source: a man younger than 30 in good health and CMV-seronegative.

The chain links TRBV15 to TRBJ2-7, with D perhaps matching TRBD1 (6 bases). The CDR3 loop spans 13 amino acids. Germline CDR1 reads LNHNV; CDR2 reads YYDKDF (reference sequence). Trimming left V 3 bases short and J 1 base short, with 7 bases between. The CDR3 sequence is CATSSGQSYEQYF. The CDR3 DNA reads TGTGCCACCAGCAGTGGACAGTCCTACGAGCAGTACTTC.

The chain uses TRBV5-6 and TRBJ2-1; D perhaps matches TRBD1 (5 bases). Trimming removed 4 bases from V and 9 bases from J, with 8 bases in between. Germline loops: CDR1 SGHDT, CDR2 YYEEEE. This CDR3 is 11 amino acids long. CDR3 nucleotide sequence: TGTGCCAGCAGCCGTAGGGGTGAGCAGTTCTTC. Translated: CASSRRGEQFF. Looking up the rest from reference TRBV5-6 and TRBJ2-1 gives the full variable domain: DAGVTQSPTHLIKTRGQQVTLRCSPKSGHDTVSWYQQALGQGPQFIFQYYEEEERQRGNFPDRFSGHQFPNYSSELNVNALLLGDSALYLCASSRRGEQFFGPGTRLTVL.

V and J are TRBV28 and TRBJ1-1, with 8 bases lining up with TRBD1. V shed 4 bases, J shed 8 bases, and the junction held 3 bases outside the gene matches. CDR1 is MDHEN and CDR2 is SYDVKM in the germline V gene. The CDR3 is 12 residues long. CDR3 loop: CASSSWDREAFF. CDR3 in DNA: TGTGCCAGCAGTTCGTGGGACAGGGAAGCTTTCTTT.

The genes are TRBV28 and TRBJ1-1; D is ambiguous. The CDR3 has 13 residues. Germline assignment: CDR1 MDHEN and CDR2 SYDVKM. V lost 6 bases and J lost 2, with 10 bases in between. The DNA of the CDR3 is TGTGCCAGCAGCACCACGGGTAACACTGAAGCTTTCTTT. Protein sequence: CASSTTGNTEAFF.

The rearrangement links TRBV2 to TRBJ2-7; TRBD2 might be the D (5 bases). Germline lookup yields CDR1 SNHLY and CDR2 FYNNEI. The CDR3 is made up of 12 amino acids. Trimming cost V 10 bases and J 2 bases, with 12 bases left between them. CDR3 DNA: TGTGCCACCAGCACGGGGACCTACGAGCAGTACTTC. It translates to CATSTGTYEQYF.

The rearrangement uses TRBV4-1 and TRBJ2-2; maybe TRBD2 (6 bases). The germline V gene has CDR1 MGHRA and CDR2 YSYEKL. Trimming shortened V by 1 base and J by 1 base, and 13 bases separated the two germline ends. The CDR3 is 17 residues long. CDR3 residues: CASSQANMGLNTGELFF. The CDR3 DNA reads as TGCGCCAGCAGCCAAGCCAACATGGGACTGAACACCGGGGAGCTGTTTTTT.

The J gene is TRBJ1-1, the V gene TRBV7-2, with TRBD1 identical over 7 bases. V shed 5 bases and J 1 base; nucleotides not matched to a gene: 4. There are 14 residues in the CDR3. Germline assignment: CDR1 SGHTA and CDR2 FQGNSA. For the CDR3, the DNA is TGTGCCAGCAGCCCGTGGACAGGGAACACTGAAGCTTTCTTT. Protein product: CASSPWTGNTEAFF.

This rearrangement joins TRBV18 to TRBJ2-5; TRBD2 matches at 11 bases. J lost 3 bases, V lost 1 base, and 7 bases had no gene match. From germline, CDR1 is KGHSH and CDR2 LQKENI. The length of the CDR3 is 17 residues. The CDR3 nucleotides are TGTGCCAGCTCACCACGTTTTGGGACTAGCGGTAAAGAGACCCAGTACTTC. Amino acids: CASSPRFGTSGKETQYF.

The chain couples TRBV9 to TRBJ2-1; D unresolved. CDR3 length: 13 residues. The germline gives CDR1 SGDLS, CDR2 YYNGEE. V was clipped by 0 bases and J by 3 bases, with 4 bases between them. CDR3 nucleotides: TGTGCCAGCAGCGTAGACAGCTACAATGAGCAGTTCTTC. Protein sequence: CASSVDSYNEQFF. The whole variable domain, filled in from reference TRBV9 and TRBJ2-1, reads DSGVTQTPKHLITATGQRVTLRCSPRSGDLSVYWYQQSLDQGLQFLIQYYNGEERAKGNILERFSAQQFPDLHSELNLSSLELGDSALYFCASSVDSYNEQFFGPGTRLTVL.

The V and J genes are TRBV4-2 and TRBJ2-7; TRBD2 might be the D (5 bases). Trimming shortened V by 4 bases and J by 6 bases, and 10 bases separated the two germline ends. Per the germline V gene, CDR1 is LGHNA and CDR2 is YNFKEQ. This CDR3 region has 12 residues. The CDR3 nucleotides are TGTGCCAGCAGCCGCTTAAGCGGCGAGCAGTACTTC. It encodes CASSRLSGEQYF.

This clone was seen once. The chain recombines TRBV7-3 with TRBJ1-1; 11 nucleotides match TRBD1. The germline V gene has CDR1 SGHTA and CDR2 FQGTGA. Unmatched junction bases numbered 4, after V lost 6 bases and J lost 4 bases. The CDR3 spans 14 residues. The CDR3 protein is CASSSGTGGTEAFF. The CDR3 bases are TGTGCCAGCAGTTCCGGGACAGGGGGCACTGAAGCTTTCTTT.

The chain's CDR3 is CASRRDSSDEQYF. The CDR3 nucleotides are TGTGCCAGCAGGCGGGACAGTTCAGACGAGCAGTACTTC. The chain has TRBV6-1 and TRBJ2-7; D possibly corresponds to TRBD1 (7 bases). Between the trimmed V and J ends, which lost 6 bases and 5 bases, there was a span of 14 bases. Per germline, CDR1 MNHNS and CDR2 SASEGT. The CDR3 extends over 13 amino acids.

This chain links TRBV7-2 with TRBJ2-2; weak D call: TRBD1 (6 bases). CDR1 is SGHTA, CDR2 FQGNSA, per germline. CDR3 length: 17 residues. Trimming pared 5 bases from V and 2 bases from J, leaving 18 bases between. CDR3: CASSHGTGRPNTGELFF. The CDR3 DNA follows: TGTGCCAGCAGCCACGGTACAGGGAGACCAAACACCGGGGAGCTGTTTTTT.